Here is one T cell receptor (beta chain) with its context. The data originate from a study of control samples from healthy donors and cancer patients. Profiling relied on immunoSEQ multiplex PCR, and the TCRdb table lists in-frame clones only, not all of them. The sample lists tens of thousands of clones; roughly nine tenths were seen once. The TCR comes from a man aged 35 to 55 with colorectal cancer. The sample consisted of PBMCs.

CDR3 loop: CASSLRDAHNEQFF. The CDR3 DNA reads TGTGCCAGCAGCCTCCGGGACGCTCACAATGAGCAGTTCTTC. This chain joins TRBV5-4 and TRBJ2-1, with D perhaps TRBD1 or TRBD2 (5 bases each). Germline V gene sequence: CDR1 SGHNT, CDR2 YYREEE (reference sequence). The CDR3 has 14 amino acids. Trimming took off 4 bases at V and 5 bases at J, with 13 bases between the two ends. Based on the CDR3 plus reference TRBV5-4 and TRBJ2-1, the full variable domain is ETGVTQSPTHLIKTRGQQVTLRCSSQSGHNTVSWYQQALGQGPQFIFQYYREEENGRGNFPPRFSGLQFPNYSSELNVNALELDDSALYLCASSLRDAHNEQFFGPGTRLTVL.